Sequencing of this TCR beta chain was carried out in a study of OX40 agonist ivuxolimab in advanced cancers. In the study overall: Dose-escalation patients had hepatocellular carcinoma, melanoma, renal cell or head and neck cancer. Overall study findings and caveats: Compared with CD4+, CD8+ T cells on average had more expanded clones.

Germline V lookup: CDR1 MGHRA, CDR2 YSYEKL. The CDR3 length is 17 residues. V shed 5 bases and J 0 bases; nucleotides not matched to a gene: 8. To note about this clone: The target antigen is unknown.

Clones were read by immunoSEQ multiplex PCR, and TCRdb kept only the in-frame ones, dropping some. The sample includes some 35,000 clones, roughly 80% seen only once; the top ten take approximately 13%. Sequenced material: CD4+ or CD8+ T cells sorted from blood, taken in a trial of the OX40 agonist ivuxolimab. The source is an adult with an advanced solid tumor such as melanoma, head and neck, liver or kidney cancer. The chain couples TRBV4-1 to TRBJ2-1; the match to TRBD1 covers 9 bases. In nucleotides, the CDR3 is TGCGCCAGCAGCTCCTCCGGGACAGGGAGCTCCTACAATGAGCAGTTCTTC. Amino acids: CASSSSGTGSSYNEQFF.